This T cell receptor beta chain was profiled in a study of PD-1 blockade in mismatch repair-deficient tumors. The wider study: Patients had around 11 mismatch repair-deficient cancer types, all previously treated and progressing. The study, taken as a whole, reports: Tumor-resident clones, often undetectable pretreatment in blood, expanded then contracted after pembrolizumab.

As to this clone: Its target is not known.

V was trimmed by 6 bases and J by 5 bases, leaving 14 bases between them. Germline V gives CDR1 SNHLY, CDR2 FYNNEI. This CDR3 has 13 residues. All patients were mismatch repair deficient, assessed by either PCR or immunohistochemistry. A few pembrolizumab responders had their TCRs sequenced. The method was immunoSEQ multiplex PCR; TCRdb's version includes in-frame clones alone and lacks a portion of them. The table lists approximately 130,000 clones, approximately 86% of them singletons. The chain couples TRBV2 to TRBJ2-7; either TRBD1 or TRBD2 may supply D (5 bases each). The source material was peripheral blood, sampled 44 weeks after starting pembrolizumab. This clonotype was obtained from an adult with mismatch repair-deficient cancer. The CDR3 reads CASSKSGLHEQYF. The CDR3, as DNA: TGTGCCAGCAGCAAGTCGGGGCTCCACGAGCAGTACTTC.